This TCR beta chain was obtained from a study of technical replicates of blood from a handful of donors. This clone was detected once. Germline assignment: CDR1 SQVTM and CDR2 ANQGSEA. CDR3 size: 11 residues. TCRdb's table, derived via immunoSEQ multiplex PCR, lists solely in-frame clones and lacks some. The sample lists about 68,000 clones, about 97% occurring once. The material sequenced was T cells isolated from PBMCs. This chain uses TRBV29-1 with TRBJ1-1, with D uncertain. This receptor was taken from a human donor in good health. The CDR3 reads CMSWGGTEAFF. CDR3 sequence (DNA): TGCATGTCGTGGGGAGGGACTGAAGCTTTCTTT.